The present TCR beta chain was sequenced within a study of T cell changes during pregnancy in multiple sclerosis. CDR1 SGDLS and CDR2 YYNGEE come from the germline V gene. The CDR3 is 14 amino acids. The J segment lost 5 bases and the V segment lost 6 bases, leaving 8 bases of the junction unmatched. Profiled with immunoSEQ multiplex PCR; TCRdb holds only in-frame clones, not every one. The sample has tens of thousands of clones; around 94% are singletons. This clonotype originated in a female donor with multiple sclerosis, enrolled in a pregnancy study. Sequenced material: peripheral blood, taken in the third trimester of pregnancy. The chain is built from TRBV9 and TRBJ2-7, with 10 bases aligning to TRBD2. CDR3 DNA sequence: TGTGCCAGCAACAGCGGGAGGGAGTGGAACGAGCAGTACTTC. It translates to CASNSGREWNEQYF. Full variable domain (missing parts from reference TRBV9 and TRBJ2-7): DSGVTQTPKHLITATGQRVTLRCSPRSGDLSVYWYQQSLDQGLQFLIQYYNGEERAKGNILERFSAQQFPDLHSELNLSSLELGDSALYFCASNSGREWNEQYFGPGTRLTVT.